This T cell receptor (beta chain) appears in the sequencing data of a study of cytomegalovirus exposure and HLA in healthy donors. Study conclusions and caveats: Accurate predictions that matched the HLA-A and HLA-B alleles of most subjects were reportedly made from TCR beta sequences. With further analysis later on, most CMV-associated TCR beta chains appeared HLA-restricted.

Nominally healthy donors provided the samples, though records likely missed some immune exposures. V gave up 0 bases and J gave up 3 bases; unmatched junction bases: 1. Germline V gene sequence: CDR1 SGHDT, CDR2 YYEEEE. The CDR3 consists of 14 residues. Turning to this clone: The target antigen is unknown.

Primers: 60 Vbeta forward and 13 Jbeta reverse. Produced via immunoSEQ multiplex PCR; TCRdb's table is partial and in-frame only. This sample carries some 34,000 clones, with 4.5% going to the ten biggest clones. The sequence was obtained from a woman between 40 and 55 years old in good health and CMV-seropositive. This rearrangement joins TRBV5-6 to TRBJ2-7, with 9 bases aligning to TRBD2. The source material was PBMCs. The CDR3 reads CASSLASGIYEQYF. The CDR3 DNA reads TGTGCCAGCAGCTTGGCTAGCGGGATCTACGAGCAGTACTTC.